Below are 21 T cell receptor beta chains sequenced from a single sample in a study of cytomegalovirus exposure and HLA in healthy donors. The PCR ran on 60 Vbeta and 13 Jbeta primers. Assay used: immunoSEQ multiplex PCR; TCRdb lists only in-frame clones, some missing. The sample comprises around 250,000 clones, approximately 82% of which are singletons, and almost 8% rests with the top ten. Sequencing was carried out using PBMCs. All receptors come from an older woman in good health and CMV-seropositive.

The chain joins TRBV15 to TRBJ1-5, with D tentatively TRBD1 (5 bases). This CDR3 is 13 amino acids long. With 6 bases removed from V and 5 bases from J, the gap between germline ends came to 11 bases. CDR1 is LNHNV and CDR2 is YYDKDF in the germline V gene (reference sequence). The chain's CDR3 is CATSWGRDQPQHF. CDR3 bases: TGTGCCACCAGTTGGGGCAGGGATCAGCCCCAGCATTTT. Drawing the rest from reference TRBV15 and TRBJ1-5, the complete variable domain is DAMVIQNPRYQVTQFGKPVTLSCSQTLNHNVMYWYQQKSSQAPKLLFHYYDKDFNNEADTPDNFQSRRPNTSFCFLDIRSPGLGDTAMYLCATSWGRDQPQHFGDGTRLSIL.

This clone was found a few times. The gene calls are TRBV4-1 and TRBJ2-7; D is possibly TRBD1 (6 bases). Trimming took off 2 bases at V and 4 bases at J, with 18 bases between the two ends. The CDR3 runs 16 residues. CDR1 and CDR2 from the germline V gene are MGHRA and YSYEKL. The CDR3 coding sequence is TGCGCCAGCAGCCAATTACCTTTGGGGGCCAGGTACGAGCAGTACTTC. Amino acid sequence: CASSQLPLGARYEQYF.

This clone was detected only a few times. This chain joins TRBV7-3 and TRBJ2-7; the D gene is possibly TRBD2 (5 bases). Trimming removed 0 bases from V and 3 bases from J, with 18 bases in between. CDR1 and CDR2 (germline): SGHTA, FQGTGA. This CDR3 comprises 17 residues. CDR3 in amino acids: CASSLTGAGLGIYEQYF. DNA for the CDR3: TGTGCCAGCAGCTTAACGGGAGCAGGACTGGGGATCTACGAGCAGTACTTC.

V usage is TRBV4-1 and J usage is TRBJ2-3, with 11 nucleotides matching TRBD1. Germline V gene sequence: CDR1 MGHRA, CDR2 YSYEKL. With 0 bases clipped from V and 5 bases from J, the junction kept 10 bases outside the gene matches. CDR3 length: 18 amino acids. CDR3 in amino acids: CASSQDRQDRGQRDTQYF. Here the CDR3 DNA reads TGCGCCAGCAGCCAAGATCGTCAGGACAGGGGGCAAAGAGATACGCAGTATTTT.

This clone was seen a single time. This sequence joins TRBV29-1 and TRBJ2-1; 8 bases agree with TRBD1. The trim removed 7 bases at V and 7 bases at J, leaving 12 bases unmatched. Germline V lookup: CDR1 SQVTM, CDR2 ANQGSEA. This CDR3 is 14 amino acids long. CDR3 nucleotide sequence: TGCAGCGGGGGCGGGACAGGTTTCATGAATGAGCAGTTCTTC. This encodes CSGGGTGFMNEQFF.

The sample holds a few counts of this clone. The rearrangement uses TRBV28 and TRBJ2-7; 7 bases agree with TRBD1. This CDR3 has 13 amino acids. Germline V gives CDR1 MDHEN, CDR2 SYDVKM. The ends lost 8 bases at V and 3 bases at J; junction bases unmatched: 7. The CDR3 DNA sequence: TGTGCCAGCTACCGGGACAGCCACTACGAGCAGTACTTC. Encoded protein: CASYRDSHYEQYF.

This sequence joins TRBV2 and TRBJ2-5; D remains ambiguous. This CDR3 is 11 amino acids long. The germline gives CDR1 SNHLY, CDR2 FYNNEI. Trimming stripped 6 bases from V and 5 bases from J, with 7 bases between. The CDR3 reads CASSPEETQYF. DNA for the CDR3: TGTGCCAGCAGCCCGGAGGAGACCCAGTACTTC. The complete variable domain, with remaining parts taken from reference TRBV2 and TRBJ2-5, reads EPEVTQTPSHQVTQMGQEVILRCVPISNHLYFYWYRQILGQKVEFLVSFYNNEISEKSEIFDDQFSVERPDGSNFTLKIRSTKLEDSAMYFCASSPEETQYFGPGTRLLVL.

This chain uses TRBV5-5 with TRBJ2-3; 8 bases fit TRBD2. Germline lookup yields CDR1 SGHKS and CDR2 YYEKEE (reference sequence). The CDR3 extends over 14 amino acids. V lost 4 bases, J lost 6 bases, and 7 bases stayed unmatched. The CDR3, as DNA: TGTGCCAGCAGCCAGTGGACTAGCCAGGATACGCAGTATTTT. Residues: CASSQWTSQDTQYF.

With regard to this clone: Other DNA sequences in this specimen translate into the identical CDR3. J is TRBJ1-1 and V is TRBV2; 8 nucleotides agree with TRBD1. The V gene end was trimmed by 4 bases and the J gene end by 1 base; junction bases not matched to a gene: 5. Germline V gene data show CDR1 as SNHLY and CDR2 as FYNNEI. The CDR3 has 15 residues. The CDR3 sequence: CASSVQGGRNTEAFF. Here the CDR3 DNA reads TGTGCCAGCAGTGTACAGGGGGGGAGGAACACTGAAGCTTTCTTT.

The CDR3 region has the DNA TGCAGCGTTAGGGCAGGGGGCAATGAGCAGTTCTTC. Protein sequence: CSVRAGGNEQFF. The V and J genes are TRBV29-1 and TRBJ2-1, with TRBD1 matching over 7 bases. J gave up 6 bases and V 5 bases, and 4 bases lay outside the gene matches. Germline lookup yields CDR1 SQVTM and CDR2 ANQGSEA. The CDR3 is 12 amino acids.

This chain joins TRBV5-1 and TRBJ2-1; 11 positions agree with TRBD1. Losses at the gene ends were 3 bases for V and 8 bases for J; bases not matched to a gene: 19. Germline-derived CDR1 and CDR2 are SGHRS and YFSETQ. The CDR3 runs to 19 residues. CDR3 sequence (DNA): TGCGCCAGCAGCTCCCATTCCCGGACAGGGGGCGTAACAGTCGATGAGCAGTTCTTC. This translates into CASSSHSRTGGVTVDEQFF. Complete variable domain (other parts from reference TRBV5-1 and TRBJ2-1): KAGVTQTPRYLIKTRGQQVTLSCSPISGHRSVSWYQQTPGQGLQFLFEYFSETQRNKGNFPGRFSGRQFSNSRSEMNVSTLELGDSALYLCASSSHSRTGGVTVDEQFFGPGTRLTVL.

This sequence joins TRBV9 and TRBJ2-1, with TRBD2 matching 9 bases. V lost 2 bases to trimming and J lost 7 bases; unmatched junction nucleotides: 10. Per the germline V gene, CDR1 is SGDLS and CDR2 is YYNGEE. The CDR3 covers 16 residues. This CDR3 reads CASSVPLAGVVNEQFF. In DNA, the CDR3 is TGTGCCAGCAGCGTCCCTTTAGCGGGAGTAGTAAATGAGCAGTTCTTC.

The CDR3 protein is CASSFGTGGVDIQYF. The CDR3 DNA follows: TGTGCCAGCAGCTTCGGGACTGGAGGGGTAGACATTCAGTACTTC. The rearrangement uses TRBV5-5 and TRBJ2-4; D is possibly TRBD2 (6 bases). This CDR3 is built from 15 residues. V shed 2 bases and J shed 8 bases, with 17 bases lying between them. Germline CDR1 is SGHKS and CDR2 is YYEKEE (reference sequence).

Concerning this clone itself: Different DNA sequences within this sample yield the same CDR3. The V and J genes are TRBV7-3 and TRBJ1-2; possibly TRBD1 for D (6 bases). The CDR3 has 13 amino acids. The germline CDR1 and CDR2 sequences are SGHTA and FQGTGA. Trimming took off 5 bases at V and 2 bases at J, with 9 bases between the two ends. The CDR3 here is CASSLGQNYGYTF. For the CDR3, the DNA is TGTGCCAGCAGCCTGGGACAAAACTATGGCTACACCTTC.

The chain has TRBV5-1 and TRBJ1-5; 9 bases are shared with TRBD1. The V gene end was trimmed by 2 bases and the J gene end by 6 bases; junction bases not matched to a gene: 3. Germline CDR1 is SGHRS and CDR2 is YFSETQ. The CDR3 is 14 residues long. CDR3 amino acids: CASSFGTGSQPQHF. The CDR3 DNA sequence: TGCGCCAGCAGCTTCGGGACAGGGTCTCAGCCCCAGCATTTT. The entire variable domain, with the rest obtained from reference TRBV5-1 and TRBJ1-5, is as follows: KAGVTQTPRYLIKTRGQQVTLSCSPISGHRSVSWYQQTPGQGLQFLFEYFSETQRNKGNFPGRFSGRQFSNSRSEMNVSTLELGDSALYLCASSFGTGSQPQHFGDGTRLSIL.

This clone has a handful of counts. This chain joins TRBV27 and TRBJ2-1; TRBD1 aligns across 9 bases. CDR1 MNHEY and CDR2 SMNVEV come from the germline V gene (reference sequence). This CDR3 is built from 12 residues. Germline trimming cut 4 bases from V and 8 bases from J; bases unmatched to any gene: 0. The CDR3 region is CASSWTGDEQFF. The CDR3 DNA reads TGTGCCAGCAGTTGGACAGGGGATGAGCAGTTCTTC.

The chain combines TRBV27 with TRBJ2-7; D is undetermined. This CDR3 contains 11 residues. Germline V gene sequence: CDR1 MNHEY, CDR2 SMNVEV (reference sequence). The V end lost 6 bases, the J end lost 0 bases, and 3 bases lay between the germline ends. The CDR3 is CASRSSYEQYF. The DNA of the CDR3 is TGTGCCAGCAGGAGCTCCTACGAGCAGTACTTC.

The chain joins TRBV25-1 to TRBJ2-2, with D possibly being TRBD1 (5 bases). Germline CDR1 MGHDK, CDR2 SYGVNS. The V gene lost 8 bases and the J gene lost 6 bases, with 16 bases spanning the gap. CDR3 length equals 14 residues. CDR3 sequence reads: CASGGATPAGELFF. Here the CDR3 DNA reads TGTGCCAGCGGTGGGGCGACCCCGGCCGGGGAGCTGTTTTTT.

The rearrangement links TRBV6-4 to TRBJ2-5, with D possibly TRBD1 on 5 matching bases. The CDR3 spans 13 residues. V lost 3 bases to trimming and J lost 7 bases, with 12 bases between them. Germline V gives CDR1 MRHNA, CDR2 SNTAGT. The CDR3 DNA follows: TGTGCCAGCAGTGAAGGGGCAGGCGGGACCCAGTACTTC. Translated: CASSEGAGGTQYF.

The V gene is TRBV25-1, the J gene TRBJ2-7, with a possible D match to TRBD1 (6 bases). Trimming stripped 1 base from V and 2 bases from J, with 9 bases between. Germline CDR1 and CDR2: MGHDK and SYGVNS. This CDR3 is built from 14 residues. For the CDR3, the DNA is TGTGCCAGCAGTGAATTGGACAGACCCTACGAGCAGTACTTC. Protein: CASSELDRPYEQYF.

The chain carries TRBV4-2 and TRBJ2-5, with D perhaps TRBD2 (5 bases). The germline V gene has CDR1 LGHNA and CDR2 YNFKEQ. Trimming shortened V by 1 base and J by 4 bases, and 7 bases separated the two germline ends. The CDR3 consists of 13 residues. The chain's CDR3 is CASSQGRLETQYF. CDR3 bases: TGTGCCAGCAGCCAAGGGAGGTTAGAGACCCAGTACTTC.